This is a list of T cell receptor beta chains from one sample in a study of T cells after yellow fever vaccination. TCRdb re-called the 5' RACE reads with MiXCR, one entry per CDR3 protein. The repertoire holds around 610,000 distinct CDR3 sequences, with roughly 13% as singletons. Specimen: PBMCs, collected on the day of the yellow fever booster vaccination. Receptors originate from a man aged 30-40 years who received the YFV17D yellow fever vaccine. CDR3s include the opening cysteine and the closing phenylalanine or tryptophan. D genes are given only for firm matches. Not all rows give a size; the values are once, few, many and, for expanded clones, a class.

size,V,D,J,CDR3,DNA
-,TRBV12-5,-,TRBJ1-1,CASGLVNGGDTEAFF,TGTGCTAGTGGTTTGGTAAATGGGGGGGACACTGAAGCTTTCTTT
few,TRBV20-1,TRBD1,TRBJ2-1,CSASLRGKGTYNEQFF,TGCAGTGCTAGTCTCAGGGGGAAGGGGACATACAATGAGCAGTTCTTC
-,TRBV4-1,-,TRBJ2-5,CASSQALGPRETQYF,TGCGCCAGCAGCCAAGCCCTGGGACCACGGGAGACCCAGTACTTC
few,TRBV7-9,-,TRBJ2-3,CASSLGLGGRADTQYF,TGTGCCAGCAGCTTAGGTCTGGGGGGGCGCGCAGATACGCAGTATTTT
-,TRBV6-5,TRBD1,TRBJ2-1,CASSYGGQGKREQFF,TGTGCCAGCAGTTACGGAGGACAGGGAAAGCGTGAGCAGTTCTTC
-,TRBV28,TRBD1,TRBJ1-1,CASSSPSTGTNTEAFF,TGTGCCAGCAGTTCTCCTTCGACAGGGACGAACACTGAAGCTTTCTTT
-,TRBV12-3/TRBV12-4,TRBD1,TRBJ1-5,CASSLDRGRNQPQHF,TGTGCCAGCAGTTTGGACAGGGGGAGGAATCAGCCCCAGCATTTT
-,TRBV12-3/TRBV12-4,-,TRBJ1-1,CASSPEGGDTEAFF,TGTGCCAGCAGTCCCGAAGGGGGAGACACTGAAGCTTTCTTT
-,TRBV30,TRBD1,TRBJ2-7,CAWTGTAYEQYF,TGTGCCTGGACTGGGACAGCCTACGAGCAGTACTTC
few,TRBV20-1,TRBD2,TRBJ2-7,CSAGLAGVYEQYF,TGCAGTGCGGGACTAGCGGGAGTATACGAGCAGTACTTC
few,TRBV20-1,TRBD1,TRBJ2-3,CSARGQGRDTQYF,TGCAGTGCTAGAGGACAGGGCAGGGATACGCAGTATTTT
few,TRBV25-1,TRBD2,TRBJ2-7,CASTEPLGRGGFYEQYF,TGTGCCAGCACTGAACCCCTGGGGAGGGGTGGATTCTACGAGCAGTACTTC
-,TRBV20-1,TRBD2,TRBJ2-1,CSARKGLAGGDEQFF,TGCAGTGCTAGAAAGGGACTAGCGGGAGGAGATGAGCAGTTCTTC
few,TRBV5-1,TRBD1,TRBJ2-7,CASSGGQGGGEQYF,TGCGCCAGCAGCGGGGGACAGGGAGGAGGCGAGCAGTACTTC
many,TRBV7-9,TRBD2,TRBJ2-1,CASSLGSSGIYNEQFF,TGTGCCAGCAGCTTAGGATCTAGCGGGATCTACAATGAGCAGTTCTTC
few,TRBV3-1,-,TRBJ2-7,CASSPRRGTSYEQYF,TGTGCCAGCAGCCCTCGACGGGGGACCTCCTACGAGCAGTACTTC
-,TRBV18,-,TRBJ2-1,CASKKAESSYNEQFF,TGTGCCAGTAAAAAAGCGGAAAGCTCCTACAATGAGCAGTTCTTC
few,TRBV6-2/TRBV6-3,-,TRBJ2-2,CASRRLANTGELFF,TGTGCCAGCCGACGACTAGCGAACACCGGGGAGCTGTTTTTT
few,TRBV9,-,TRBJ2-1,CASSVGVERGGEQFF,TGTGCCAGCAGCGTAGGAGTGGAAAGGGGTGGTGAGCAGTTCTTC
few,TRBV6-2/TRBV6-3,-,TRBJ2-1,CASANPYNEQFF,TGTGCCAGCGCAAACCCCTACAATGAGCAGTTCTTC
-,TRBV5-1,TRBD2,TRBJ2-3,CASSVAGVDTQYF,TGCGCCAGCAGCGTTGCGGGAGTAGATACGCAGTATTTT
few,TRBV20-1,-,TRBJ2-1,CSASMNEQFF,TGCAGTGCTAGCATGAATGAGCAGTTCTTC
few,TRBV3-1,-,TRBJ1-5,CASSQAGLNQPQHF,TGTGCCAGCAGCCAAGCGGGCCTTAATCAGCCCCAGCATTTT
-,TRBV5-4,-,TRBJ2-7,CASSSTRDEQYF,TGTGCCAGCAGCAGTACAAGGGACGAGCAGTACTTC
few,TRBV27,-,TRBJ2-1,CASSYGGRDGYNEQFF,TGTGCCAGCAGTTATGGGGGCCGGGACGGGTACAATGAGCAGTTCTTC
-,TRBV24-1,TRBD1,TRBJ2-2,CATGDREHGELFF,TGTGCCACCGGCGACAGGGAACACGGGGAGCTGTTTTTT
-,TRBV5-1,-,TRBJ2-1,CASSLGKSGYNEQFF,TGCGCCAGCAGCTTAGGAAAGTCGGGCTACAATGAGCAGTTCTTC
many,TRBV7-2,-,TRBJ2-5,CASSLGHRETQYF,TGTGCCAGCAGCTTAGGGCATAGGGAGACCCAGTACTTC
-,TRBV5-1,-,TRBJ1-3,CASSLRGGSTGNTIYF,TGCGCCAGCAGCTTGCGAGGGGGTAGTACTGGAAACACCATATATTTT
many,TRBV6-5,-,TRBJ1-6,CASSYSGSSYNSPLHF,TGTGCCAGCAGTTACTCGGGAAGCTCCTATAATTCACCCCTCCACTTT
few,TRBV7-3,-,TRBJ2-6,CASSINPGANVLTF,TGTGCCAGCAGCATAAACCCTGGGGCCAACGTCCTGACTTTC
few,TRBV12-3/TRBV12-4,-,TRBJ2-3,CASAGTHTQYF,TGTGCCAGTGCCGGGACCCATACGCAGTATTTT
-,TRBV4-3,-,TRBJ2-2,CASSQGTPENTGELFF,TGCGCCAGCAGCCAAGGGACCCCAGAGAACACCGGGGAGCTGTTTTTT
-,TRBV6-4,TRBD2,TRBJ2-3,CASSAGVTDTQYF,TGTGCCAGCTCGGCGGGAGTCACAGATACGCAGTATTTT
few,TRBV4-2,-,TRBJ2-7,CASSQTLGAPYEQYF,TGTGCCAGCAGCCAAACTCTAGGGGCACCCTACGAGCAGTACTTC
-,TRBV7-7,-,TRBJ2-7,CASSYPGGEQYF,TGTGCCAGCAGCTACCCCGGGGGTGAGCAGTACTTC
-,TRBV15,-,TRBJ2-5,CATSRALFTGYQETQYF,TGTGCCACCAGCAGAGCCTTATTTACGGGATACCAAGAGACCCAGTACTTC
few,TRBV29-1,TRBD1,TRBJ1-2,CSVVGQGAYGYTF,TGCAGCGTTGTCGGACAGGGGGCCTATGGCTACACCTTC
-,TRBV6-2/TRBV6-3,TRBD1,TRBJ1-2,CASSDHRGLANYGYTF,TGTGCCAGCAGTGACCACAGGGGGCTGGCTAACTATGGCTACACCTTC
few,TRBV5-6,-,TRBJ2-1,CASSTGTGYNEQFF,TGTGCCAGCAGCACCGGGACTGGCTACAATGAGCAGTTCTTC
few,TRBV6-2/TRBV6-3,-,TRBJ2-7,CASSSAGWEQYF,TGTGCCAGCAGTAGCGCAGGGTGGGAGCAGTACTTC
few,TRBV4-1,TRBD2,TRBJ2-1,CASSQDERDAYNEQFF,TGCGCCAGCAGCCAAGACGAGCGGGACGCCTACAATGAGCAGTTCTTC